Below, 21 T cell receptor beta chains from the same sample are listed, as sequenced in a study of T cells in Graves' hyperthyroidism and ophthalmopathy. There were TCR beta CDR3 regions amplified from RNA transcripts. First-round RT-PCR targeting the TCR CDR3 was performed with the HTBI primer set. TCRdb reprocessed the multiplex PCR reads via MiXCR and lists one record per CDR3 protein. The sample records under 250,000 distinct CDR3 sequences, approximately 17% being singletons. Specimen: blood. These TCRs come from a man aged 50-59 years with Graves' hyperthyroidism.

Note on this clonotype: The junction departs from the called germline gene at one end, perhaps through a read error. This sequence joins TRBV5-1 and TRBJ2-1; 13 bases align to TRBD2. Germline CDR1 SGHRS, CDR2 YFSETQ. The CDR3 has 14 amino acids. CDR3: CASSWGTSGNEQLF. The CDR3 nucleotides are TGCGCCAGCAGCTGGGGGACTAGCGGGAATGAGCAGCTCTTC.

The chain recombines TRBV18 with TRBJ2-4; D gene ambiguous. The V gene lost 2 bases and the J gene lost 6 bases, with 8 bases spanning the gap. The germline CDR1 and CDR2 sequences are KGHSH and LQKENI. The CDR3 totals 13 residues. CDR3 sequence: CASSPVSGNIQYF. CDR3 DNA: TGTGCCAGCTCACCAGTTTCGGGAAACATTCAGTACTTC.

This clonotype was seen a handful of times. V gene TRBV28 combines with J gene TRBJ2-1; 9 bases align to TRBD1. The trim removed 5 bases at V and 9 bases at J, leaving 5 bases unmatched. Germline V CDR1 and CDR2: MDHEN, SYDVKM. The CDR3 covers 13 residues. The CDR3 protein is CASSPQDRGEQFF. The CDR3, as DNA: TGTGCCAGCAGTCCCCAGGACAGGGGTGAGCAGTTCTTC.

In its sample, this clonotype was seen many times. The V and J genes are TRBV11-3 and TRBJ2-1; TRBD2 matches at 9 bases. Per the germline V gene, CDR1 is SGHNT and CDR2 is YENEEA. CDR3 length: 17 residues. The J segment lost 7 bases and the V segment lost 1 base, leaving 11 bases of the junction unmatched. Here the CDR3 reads CASSLGWGGRATNEQFF. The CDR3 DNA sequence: TGTGCCAGCAGCTTAGGTTGGGGCGGGAGGGCCACTAATGAGCAGTTCTTC.

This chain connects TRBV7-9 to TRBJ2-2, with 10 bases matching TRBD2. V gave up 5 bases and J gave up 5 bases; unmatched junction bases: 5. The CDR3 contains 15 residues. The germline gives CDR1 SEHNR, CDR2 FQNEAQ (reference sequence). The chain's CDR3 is CASSPPSGRTGELFF. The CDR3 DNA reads TGTGCCAGCAGCCCCCCTAGCGGGAGAACCGGGGAGCTGTTTTTT. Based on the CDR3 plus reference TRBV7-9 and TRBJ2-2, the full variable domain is DTGVSQNPRHKITKRGQNVTFRCDPISEHNRLYWYRQTLGQGPEFLTYFQNEAQLEKSRLLSDRFSAERPKGSFSTLEIQRTEQGDSAMYLCASSPPSGRTGELFFGEGSRLTVL.

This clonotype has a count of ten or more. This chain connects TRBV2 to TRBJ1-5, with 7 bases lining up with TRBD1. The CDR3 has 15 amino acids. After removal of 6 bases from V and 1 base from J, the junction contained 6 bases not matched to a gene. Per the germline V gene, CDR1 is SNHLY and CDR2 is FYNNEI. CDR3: CASRAQGLSNQPQHF. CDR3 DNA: TGTGCCAGCAGGGCACAGGGGTTGAGCAATCAGCCCCAGCATTTT.

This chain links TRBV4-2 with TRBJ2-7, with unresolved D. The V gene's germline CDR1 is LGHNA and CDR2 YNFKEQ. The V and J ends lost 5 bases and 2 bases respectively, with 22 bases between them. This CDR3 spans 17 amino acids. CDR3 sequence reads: CASSTTSDGRPAYEQYF. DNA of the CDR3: TGTGCCAGCAGCACAACCTCCGATGGTAGGCCTGCCTACGAGCAGTACTTC.

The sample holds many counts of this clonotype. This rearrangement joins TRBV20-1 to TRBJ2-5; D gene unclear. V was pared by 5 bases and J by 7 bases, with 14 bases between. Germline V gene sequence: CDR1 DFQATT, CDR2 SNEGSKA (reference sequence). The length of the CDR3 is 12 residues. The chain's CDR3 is CSALRFVGTQYF. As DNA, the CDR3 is TGCAGTGCTCTAAGGTTTGTCGGGACCCAGTACTTC.

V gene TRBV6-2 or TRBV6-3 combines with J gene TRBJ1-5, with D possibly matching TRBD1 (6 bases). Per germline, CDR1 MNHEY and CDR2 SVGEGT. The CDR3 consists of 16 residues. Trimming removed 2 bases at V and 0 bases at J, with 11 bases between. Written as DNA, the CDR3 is TGTGCCAGCAGTTACCTTGACAGGTATAGCAATCAGCCCCAGCATTTT. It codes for CASSYLDRYSNQPQHF.

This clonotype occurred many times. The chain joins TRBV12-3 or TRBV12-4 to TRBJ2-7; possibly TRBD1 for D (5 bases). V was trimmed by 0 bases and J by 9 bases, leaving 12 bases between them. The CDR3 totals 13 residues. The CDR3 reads CASSLAGAAVQYF. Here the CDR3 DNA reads TGTGCCAGCAGTTTAGCAGGGGCGGCGGTGCAGTACTTC.

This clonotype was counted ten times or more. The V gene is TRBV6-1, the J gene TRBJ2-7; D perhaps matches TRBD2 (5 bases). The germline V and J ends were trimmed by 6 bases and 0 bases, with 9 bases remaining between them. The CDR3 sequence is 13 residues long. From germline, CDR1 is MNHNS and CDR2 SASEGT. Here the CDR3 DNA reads TGTGCCAGCAGGGACTGGAGCTCCTACGAGCAGTACTTC. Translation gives CASRDWSSYEQYF.

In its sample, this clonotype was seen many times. The CDR3 sequence is CSARELVGPQTQYF. DNA of the CDR3: TGCAGTGCTAGAGAGTTGGTCGGGCCCCAGACCCAGTACTTC. J is TRBJ2-5 and V is TRBV20-1; D is unclear. Germline CDR1 and CDR2: DFQATT and SNEGSKA (reference sequence). V dropped 0 bases and J dropped 6 bases, with 14 bases sitting between them. This CDR3 is 14 amino acids long.

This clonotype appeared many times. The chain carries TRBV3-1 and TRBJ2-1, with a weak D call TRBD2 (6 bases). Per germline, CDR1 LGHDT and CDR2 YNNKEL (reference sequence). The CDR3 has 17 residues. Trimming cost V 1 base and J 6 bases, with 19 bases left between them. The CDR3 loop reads CASSQGIGGTRVNEQFF. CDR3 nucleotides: TGTGCCAGCAGCCAAGGAATTGGAGGGACGAGGGTCAATGAGCAGTTCTTC.

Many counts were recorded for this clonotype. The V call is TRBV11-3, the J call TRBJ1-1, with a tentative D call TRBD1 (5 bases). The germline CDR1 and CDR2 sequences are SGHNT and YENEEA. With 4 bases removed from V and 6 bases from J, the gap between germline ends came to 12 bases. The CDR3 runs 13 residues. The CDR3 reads CASSSRRDAEAFF. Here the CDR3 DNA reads TGTGCCAGCAGCTCCCGACGGGACGCTGAAGCTTTCTTT.

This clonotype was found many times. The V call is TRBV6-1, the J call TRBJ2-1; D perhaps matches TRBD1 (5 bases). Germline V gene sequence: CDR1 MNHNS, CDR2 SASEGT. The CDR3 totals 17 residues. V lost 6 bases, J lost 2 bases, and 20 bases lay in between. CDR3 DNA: TGTGCCAGCAGGCTAACCCCGACAGAGATAACCTACAATGAGCAGTTCTTC. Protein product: CASRLTPTEITYNEQFF.

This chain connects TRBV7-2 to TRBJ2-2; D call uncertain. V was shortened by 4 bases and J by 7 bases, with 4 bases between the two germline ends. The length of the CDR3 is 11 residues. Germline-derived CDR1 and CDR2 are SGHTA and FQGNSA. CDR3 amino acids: CASSSNGELFF. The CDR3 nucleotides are TGTGCCAGCAGCTCTAACGGGGAGCTGTTTTTT.

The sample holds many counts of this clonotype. The CDR3 DNA is TGTGCCAGCAGTTATGGGGGGAATCAGCCCCAGCATTTT. Amino acid sequence: CASSYGGNQPQHF. The chain links TRBV28 to TRBJ1-5, with a tentative D call TRBD1 (5 bases). Germline values: CDR1 MDHEN, CDR2 SYDVKM. Trimming pared 4 bases from V and 4 bases from J, leaving 8 bases between. The CDR3 totals 13 residues.

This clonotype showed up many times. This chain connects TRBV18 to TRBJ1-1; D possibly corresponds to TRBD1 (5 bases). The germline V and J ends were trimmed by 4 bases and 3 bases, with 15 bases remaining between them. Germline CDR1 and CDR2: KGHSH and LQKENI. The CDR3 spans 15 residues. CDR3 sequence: CASSLGTGGDTEAFF. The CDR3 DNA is TGTGCCAGCTCACTAGGGACCGGGGGAGACACTGAAGCTTTCTTT.

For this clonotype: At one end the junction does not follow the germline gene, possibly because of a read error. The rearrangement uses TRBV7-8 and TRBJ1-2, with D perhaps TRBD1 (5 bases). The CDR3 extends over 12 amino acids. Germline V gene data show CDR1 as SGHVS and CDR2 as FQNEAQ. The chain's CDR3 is CANSQGAYGYTF. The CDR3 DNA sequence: TGTGCCAACAGCCAAGGGGCCTATGGCTACACCTTC.

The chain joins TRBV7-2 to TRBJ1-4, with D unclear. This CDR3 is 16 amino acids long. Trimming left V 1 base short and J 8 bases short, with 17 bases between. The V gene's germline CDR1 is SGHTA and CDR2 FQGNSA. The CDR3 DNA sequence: TGTGCCAGCAGCTTAGTTAAGGGCCAAGGATCAGAAAAACTGTTTTTT. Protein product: CASSLVKGQGSEKLFF.

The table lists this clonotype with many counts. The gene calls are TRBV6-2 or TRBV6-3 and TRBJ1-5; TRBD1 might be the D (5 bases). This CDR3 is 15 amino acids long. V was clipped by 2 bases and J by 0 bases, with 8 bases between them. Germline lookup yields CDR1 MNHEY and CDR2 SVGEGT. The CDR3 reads CASSYTTDSNQPQHF. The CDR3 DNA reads TGTGCCAGCAGTTACACGACAGATAGCAATCAGCCCCAGCATTTT.